Listed below are T cell receptor beta chains from one sample, sequenced in a study of CD8+CD57+ T cells in acquired aplastic anemia. TCRdb independently ran MiXCR on the reads; one entry per CDR3 protein. The data show approximately 200,000 distinct CDR3 sequences, with approximately 50% seen just once and approximately 15% held by the top ten. Sequencing was carried out using sorted CD4+, CD8+, or CD8+CD57+ T cells (not recorded which) from PBMCs. The receptors here all came from a human donor in good health, serving as a control. Each CDR3 is given with its conserved first and last residue. Fields, in order: D gene, V gene, J gene, clone size, CDR3 length, CDR3 protein, CDR3 DNA. D genes are given only for firm matches. Only part of the rows carry a size: once, few, many, or a class if the clone is expanded.

>-|TRBV15|TRBJ1-4|-|15
CATSRQQGPNEKLFF
TGTGCCACCAGCAGACAACAGGGCCCTAATGAAAAACTGTTTTTT
>-|TRBV6-1|TRBJ1-4|many|15
CASSEYPAVGEKLFF
TGTGCCAGCAGTGAGTACCCGGCGGTGGGTGAAAAACTGTTTTTT
>TRBD1|TRBV19|TRBJ1-6|many|15
CASSLQGADNSPLHF
TGTGCCAGTAGCCTACAGGGGGCAGATAATTCACCCCTCCACTTT
>-|TRBV2|TRBJ2-1|few|15
CASSGRVSSYNEQFF
TGTGCCAGCAGTGGGAGGGTCAGCTCCTACAATGAGCAGTTCTTC
>TRBD1|TRBV6-2/TRBV6-3|TRBJ2-7|many|15
CASRGLGTGGLEQYF
TGTGCCAGCAGGGGTTTGGGGACAGGGGGTCTCGAGCAGTACTTC
>TRBD1|TRBV10-3|TRBJ2-2|-|15
CASPTGTANTGELFF
TGTGCCAGTCCAACCGGGACAGCGAACACCGGGGAGCTGTTTTTT
>TRBD2|TRBV20-1|TRBJ2-1|-|16
CSARDPSSGGSAEQFF
TGCAGTGCTAGAGACCCTAGTAGCGGGGGATCCGCTGAGCAGTTCTTC
>-|TRBV6-1|TRBJ2-7|many|14
CASSVRDTSYEQYF
TGTGCCAGCAGTGTCCGTGACACTTCCTACGAGCAGTACTTC
>-|TRBV2|TRBJ2-3|many|16
CASKTSTALNTDTQYF
TGTGCCAGCAAGACGAGTACAGCGCTAAACACAGATACGCAGTATTTT
>-|TRBV20-1|TRBJ1-6|-|14
CSARDGGGSSPLHF
TGCAGTGCTAGGGATGGGGGGGGGAGTTCACCCCTCCACTTT
>TRBD2|TRBV2|TRBJ2-5|-|13
CASASGNGETQYF
TGTGCCAGCGCTAGCGGGAACGGAGAGACCCAGTACTTC
>TRBD1|TRBV7-3|TRBJ2-1|few|19
CASSYPVPIRDRSYNEQFF
TGTGCCAGCAGTTACCCAGTCCCCATCCGGGACAGGTCCTACAATGAGCAGTTCTTC
>-|TRBV24-1|TRBJ2-1|-|14
CATSSGITYNEQFF
TGTGCCACCAGCTCAGGGATAACCTACAATGAGCAGTTCTTC
>TRBD2|TRBV5-6|TRBJ2-1|many|16
CASSLRASGSYNEQFF
TGTGCCAGCAGCTTGAGGGCTAGCGGAAGTTACAATGAGCAGTTCTTC
>TRBD2|TRBV24-1|TRBJ2-2|many|20
CATSDPRGSGGAGYAGELFF
TGTGCCACCAGTGATCCCCGGGGTAGCGGGGGGGCCGGATATGCCGGGGAGCTGTTTTTT
>-|TRBV7-6|TRBJ1-4|few|10
CASSLGGVSF
TGTGCCAGCAGCTTGGGAGGAGTTAGTTTT
>-|TRBV5-1|TRBJ1-2|many|16
CASSLASFAGDHGYTF
TGCGCCAGCAGCTTGGCCTCCTTTGCCGGGGATCATGGCTACACCTTC
>TRBD1|TRBV2|TRBJ1-4|-|16
CASSDGQGAGNEKLFF
TGTGCCAGCAGTGACGGACAGGGGGCCGGTAATGAAAAACTGTTTTTT
>-|TRBV9|TRBJ2-3|many|14
CASSAGSRTDTQYF
TGTGCCAGCAGCGCCGGGAGTCGCACAGATACGCAGTATTTT
>-|TRBV12-3/TRBV12-4|TRBJ2-1|many|16
CASSERSSGSVHEQFF
TGTGCCAGCAGCGAGAGAAGTAGCGGTTCCGTGCATGAGCAGTTCTTC
>TRBD2|TRBV7-8|TRBJ2-7|-|17
CASSRNLAGVASYEQYF
TGTGCCAGCAGCCGTAATCTAGCGGGGGTTGCCTCCTACGAGCAGTACTTC
>-|TRBV19|TRBJ2-7|-|15
CASSISGQSSYEQYF
TGTGCCAGTAGTATTTCTGGACAGAGCTCCTACGAGCAGTACTTC
>TRBD2|TRBV20-1|TRBJ2-5|many|13
CSLTSGGAETQYF
TGCAGCCTGACTAGCGGGGGGGCTGAGACCCAGTACTTC
>-|TRBV10-2|TRBJ1-1|-|12
CASSLQGIEAFF
TGCGCCAGCAGTTTACAGGGAATTGAAGCTTTCTTT
>TRBD2|TRBV20-1|TRBJ2-3|-|14
CSALTSGTTDTQYF
TGCAGTGCGCTGACTAGCGGGACCACAGATACGCAGTATTTT
>-|TRBV5-8|TRBJ2-5|many|15
CASSLVVGGSETQYF
TGTGCCAGCAGCTTGGTTGTCGGGGGATCGGAGACCCAGTACTTC
>-|TRBV11-2|TRBJ2-2|many|18
CASSPQRTAFLNTGELFF
TGTGCCAGCAGCCCTCAACGGACAGCCTTCTTGAACACCGGGGAGCTGTTTTTT
>TRBD2|TRBV20-1|TRBJ2-7|-|14
CSARGPAGGLEQYF
TGCAGTGCTCGAGGCCCAGCGGGAGGACTCGAGCAGTACTTC
>TRBD2|TRBV5-1|TRBJ2-5|many|16
CASSLMSSGGQETQYF
TGCGCCAGCAGCTTGATGTCTAGCGGGGGGCAAGAGACCCAGTACTTC
>TRBD1|TRBV28|TRBJ2-7|many|12
CASSEGQPKQYF
TGTGCCAGCAGTGAGGGACAGCCCAAGCAGTACTTC
>-|TRBV2|TRBJ2-3|-|13
CASNWALPDTQYF
TGTGCCAGCAATTGGGCGCTTCCAGATACGCAGTATTTT
>-|TRBV20-1|TRBJ2-7|few|11
CSARDSYEQYF
TGCAGTGCTAGAGACAGCTACGAGCAGTACTTC
>-|TRBV29-1|TRBJ2-7|-|14
CSVELSGSAYEQYF
TGCAGCGTTGAATTGAGTGGGTCAGCCTACGAGCAGTACTTC
>TRBD1|TRBV25-1|TRBJ1-4|-|12
CASNRGKEKLFF
TGTGCCAGCAACAGGGGAAAGGAAAAACTGTTTTTT
>TRBD2|TRBV7-2|TRBJ2-1|many|15
CASSQRGGAYNEQFF
TGTGCCAGCAGCCAGCGGGGGGGCGCCTACAATGAGCAGTTCTTC
>TRBD1|TRBV20-1|TRBJ1-2|many|15
CSANSGTGGDYGYTF
TGCAGTGCCAACTCAGGGACAGGGGGCGACTATGGCTACACCTTC
>TRBD1|TRBV30|TRBJ2-4|-|12
CAWTGTGSIQYF
TGTGCCTGGACCGGGACAGGGAGCATTCAGTACTTC
>-|TRBV6-1|TRBJ2-7|many|12
CASKRTAYEQYF
TGTGCCAGTAAGAGGACAGCCTACGAGCAGTACTTC
>TRBD1|TRBV7-2|TRBJ2-7|-|16
CASSLYSHPTGYEQYF
TGTGCCAGCAGCTTATATTCCCACCCGACAGGGTACGAGCAGTACTTC
>-|TRBV4-3|TRBJ1-5|many|17
CASSQGYMDSWGQPQHF
TGCGCCAGCAGCCAAGGTTACATGGACAGTTGGGGTCAGCCCCAGCATTTT
>TRBD1|TRBV7-9|TRBJ2-7|-|14
CASSGGQPIYEQYF
TGTGCCAGCAGCGGGGGACAGCCGATCTACGAGCAGTACTTC
>-|TRBV20-1|TRBJ2-7|many|14
CSVPVGRRSYEQYF
TGCAGTGTCCCCGTGGGGCGGCGCTCCTACGAGCAGTACTTC
>-|TRBV19|TRBJ1-2|many|12
CATSGTNYGYTF
TGTGCCACCTCCGGGACCAACTATGGCTACACCTTC
>-|TRBV6-2/TRBV6-3|TRBJ2-1|few|15
CASSKTPDGGNEQFF
TGTGCCAGCAGTAAGACCCCGGACGGGGGTAATGAGCAGTTCTTC
>TRBD1|TRBV12-3/TRBV12-4|TRBJ1-1|many|14
CASRTTGRNTEAFF
TGTGCCAGCAGGACGACAGGGAGGAACACTGAAGCTTTCTTT
>TRBD2|TRBV15|TRBJ2-1|-|17
CATSRDLGRGGYNEQFF
TGTGCCACCAGCAGAGATTTGGGGCGGGGGGGCTACAATGAGCAGTTCTTC
>TRBD1|TRBV7-6|TRBJ1-3|many|18
CASSLQPIGQGAGNTIYF
TGTGCCAGCAGCTTACAACCAATCGGACAGGGTGCTGGAAACACCATATATTTT
>-|TRBV7-3|TRBJ2-7|-|15
CASSLGRDTGNEQYF
TGTGCCAGCAGCTTAGGCCGGGACACCGGCAACGAGCAGTACTTC
>-|TRBV11-3|TRBJ2-6|-|16
CASSPGSYSGANVLTF
TGTGCCAGCAGCCCGGGTTCTTACTCTGGGGCCAACGTCCTGACTTTC
>-|TRBV12-3/TRBV12-4|TRBJ1-2|-|14
CASSLRQTNYGYTF
TGTGCCAGCAGTTTGCGGCAGACTAACTATGGCTACACCTTC